The 32 T cell receptor beta chains below all came from one sample that was sequenced in a study of T cells in Graves' hyperthyroidism and ophthalmopathy. From RNA transcripts, TCR beta CDR3 regions were amplified. Carried out on the TCR CDR3, a first-round RT-PCR used the HTBI primer set. TCRdb used MiXCR to reprocess the multiplex PCR reads, holding one entry per CDR3 protein. Here the sample spans hundreds of thousands of distinct CDR3 sequences, about 15% being singletons. Source material: blood. These receptors were taken from a woman aged 25 to 45 with Graves' hyperthyroidism.

This clonotype was counted at least ten times. V gene TRBV7-8 combines with J gene TRBJ2-2; D remains unclear. The CDR3 consists of 17 residues. CDR1 and CDR2 from the germline V gene are SGHVS and FQNEAQ. Trimming shortened V by 2 bases and J by 0 bases, and 13 bases separated the two germline ends. This chain's CDR3 is CASSLSARPSNTGELFF. CDR3 nucleotide sequence: TGTGCCAGCAGCTTATCAGCCAGGCCGTCGAACACCGGGGAGCTGTTTTTT.

The chain employs TRBV30 and TRBJ1-4, with D possibly TRBD1 on 5 matching bases. This CDR3 comprises 15 residues. Germline loops: CDR1 GTSNPN, CDR2 SVGIG (reference sequence). V was pared by 2 bases and J by 12 bases, with 22 bases between. The CDR3 spells CAWSSLGPRTEELFF. The CDR3 bases are TGTGCCTGGAGTTCCCTGGGGCCGCGTACGGAAGAACTGTTTTTT.

V and J are TRBV7-2 and TRBJ2-1; 8 bases fit TRBD2. Germline V CDR1 and CDR2: SGHTA, FQGNSA. This CDR3 is 14 amino acids long. With V trimmed by 1 base and J by 7 bases, 3 bases remained unmatched. The CDR3 sequence is CASSLVGLANEQFF. Written as DNA, the CDR3 is TGTGCCAGCAGCTTAGTCGGACTAGCTAATGAGCAGTTCTTC.

This clonotype was seen ten or more times. CDR3 nucleotide sequence: TGTGCCAGCAGTTTAAGCTGGGCCCAAGAGACCCAGTACTTC. Translated: CASSLSWAQETQYF. The chain employs TRBV28 and TRBJ2-5; D uncertain. Deletions cut 2 bases from V and 1 base from J, with 8 bases between. Per the germline V gene, CDR1 is MDHEN and CDR2 is SYDVKM. This CDR3 region has 14 residues. The whole variable domain, filled in from reference TRBV28 and TRBJ2-5, reads DVKVTQSSRYLVKRTGEKVFLECVQDMDHENMFWYRQDPGLGLRLIYFSYDVKMKEKGDIPEGYSVSREKKERFSLILESASTNQTSMYLCASSLSWAQETQYFGPGTRLLVL.

This clonotype was detected only a few times. Given the absence of the conserved phenylalanine or tryptophan at the CDR3 end, a read error is likely. The chain carries TRBV3-1 and TRBJ2-1, with TRBD2 identical over 10 bases. J was trimmed by 3 bases and V by 0 bases; bases with no gene match: 2. The CDR3 spans 16 residues. The V gene's germline CDR1 is LGHDT and CDR2 YNNKEL (reference sequence). The DNA for the CDR3 is TGTGCCAGCAGCCAAGACGCTAGCGGGAGCTACAATGAGCAGTTCCTC. Its translation is CASSQDASGSYNEQFL.

The chain couples TRBV2 to TRBJ2-6; no firm D call. Germline V lookup: CDR1 SNHLY, CDR2 FYNNEI. The CDR3 totals 16 residues. Trimming removed 8 bases at V and 2 bases at J, with 16 bases between. CDR3 nucleotides: TGTGCCAGCTTCGGGCGAGCAGGAGCTGGGGCCAACGTCCTGACTTTC. This codes for CASFGRAGAGANVLTF.

The sample holds many counts of this clonotype. V usage is TRBV20-1 and J usage is TRBJ2-3, with D uncertain. Germline V gene data show CDR1 as DFQATT and CDR2 as SNEGSKA (reference sequence). V lost 5 bases and J 2 bases, leaving 14 bases between the germline ends. The CDR3 spans 14 residues. The chain's CDR3 is CSARPARATDTQYF. DNA for the CDR3: TGCAGTGCTCGCCCAGCTCGGGCCACAGATACGCAGTATTTT.

This clonotype was seen many times. The CDR3 DNA follows: TGCAGTGCTTCCGGGTCTAGCGGCCGCACAGATACGCAGTATTTT. It is translated as CSASGSSGRTDTQYF. The J gene is TRBJ2-3, the V gene TRBV20-1, with TRBD2 identical over 7 bases. The CDR3 totals 15 residues. Looked up from germline, CDR1 is DFQATT and CDR2 is SNEGSKA (reference sequence). V was pared by 5 bases and J by 1 base, with 9 bases of the junction left unmatched.

The sample holds a few counts of this clonotype. This sequence joins TRBV12-3 or TRBV12-4 and TRBJ1-1; D may be TRBD1 (6 bases). There are 13 residues in the CDR3. Trimming cost V 7 bases and J 7 bases, with 16 bases left between them. CDR3 nucleotide sequence: TGTGCCAGCACTGGGGGCCCCAGGAGTGAAGCTTTCTTT. It codes for CASTGGPRSEAFF.

In its sample, this clonotype was seen many times. The chain uses TRBV20-1 and TRBJ1-1, with TRBD1 as a possible D gene (6 bases). CDR1 and CDR2 from the germline V gene are DFQATT and SNEGSKA (reference sequence). The CDR3 consists of 13 residues. V lost 5 bases, J lost 4 bases, and 14 bases lay in between. CDR3 region: CSAGDKRITEAFF. In DNA form, the CDR3 reads TGCAGTGCTGGGGACAAGCGAATCACTGAAGCTTTCTTT.

The rearrangement joins TRBV12-3 or TRBV12-4 to TRBJ2-3; weak D call: TRBD2 (6 bases). Trimming removed 1 base from V and 1 base from J, with 18 bases in between. The CDR3 has 18 amino acids. The CDR3 coding sequence is TGTGCCAGCAGTTTAGTGGCAGGTGGCGGGGACGGCACAGATACGCAGTATTTT. Translated: CASSLVAGGGDGTDTQYF.

Written as DNA, the CDR3 is TGTGCCAGCAGGGAAGGGGCCACCGGGGAGCTGTTTTTT. Translated: CASREGATGELFF. The V call is TRBV3-1, the J call TRBJ2-2; D is possibly TRBD1 (5 bases). The CDR3 is 13 amino acids. V lost 6 bases to trimming and J lost 4 bases, with 9 bases between them. Germline V lookup: CDR1 LGHDT, CDR2 YNNKEL (reference sequence).

This clonotype has a handful of counts. The CDR3 loop is CASSIEGSEYGYTF. CDR3 in DNA: TGCGCCAGCTCCATAGAGGGATCTGAGTATGGCTACACCTTC. The V gene is TRBV5-1, the J gene TRBJ1-2; D not certain. Per germline, CDR1 SGHRS and CDR2 YFSETQ. V was cut by 7 bases and J by 5 bases, with 18 bases left in between. This CDR3 is 14 amino acids long.

This chain joins TRBV7-3 and TRBJ2-2; D call uncertain. Germline assignment: CDR1 SGHTA and CDR2 FQGTGA. The ends were cut back, 5 bases at V and 4 bases at J, with 11 bases in the middle. This CDR3 comprises 14 residues. The DNA for the CDR3 is TGTGCCAGCAGCGAGAGTAGCCGCACCGGGGAGCTGTTTTTT. Its translation is CASSESSRTGELFF.

This clonotype was recorded at least ten times. CDR3 residues: CASSLQGQSTEAFF. CDR3 bases: TGTGCCAGCAGCTTACAGGGCCAGTCCACTGAAGCTTTCTTT. The J gene is TRBJ1-1, the V gene TRBV7-2; D is perhaps TRBD1 (5 bases). The germline gives CDR1 SGHTA, CDR2 FQGNSA. The CDR3 length is 14 residues. The V and J ends lost 2 bases and 4 bases respectively, with 11 bases between them.

The chain is built from TRBV4-3 and TRBJ2-1; D gene ambiguous. The germline gives CDR1 LGHNA, CDR2 YSLEER. The CDR3 spans 15 residues. The V and J ends lost 0 bases and 7 bases respectively, with 13 bases between them. The CDR3 DNA reads TGCGCCAGCAGCCAAGAATCCAGAAAGGGTAATGAGCAGTTCTTC. Translated: CASSQESRKGNEQFF.

This clonotype was recorded at least ten times. The chain links TRBV30 to TRBJ2-7, with 9 positions matching TRBD2. The V segment lost 5 bases and the J segment 2 bases; nucleotides outside the gene matches: 7. CDR3 length: 14 residues. Germline loops: CDR1 GTSNPN, CDR2 SVGIG (reference sequence). CDR3 coding DNA: TGTGCCTGGCATAGCGGGAGTCTAGCCTACGAGCAGTACTTC. Translating gives CAWHSGSLAYEQYF.

This clonotype was seen only a few times. V and J are TRBV5-6 and TRBJ1-4; maybe TRBD1 (5 bases). The CDR3 runs to 15 residues. Germline V lookup: CDR1 SGHDT, CDR2 YYEEEE. The ends were cut back, 4 bases at V and 3 bases at J, with 13 bases in the middle. The CDR3 DNA sequence: TGTGCCAGCAGCCTCGACTGGGACGCTAATGAAAAACTGTTTTTT. Translating it yields CASSLDWDANEKLFF.

This clonotype was counted a few times. This rearrangement joins TRBV20-1 to TRBJ2-7, with 11 bases aligning to TRBD2. V was clipped by 2 bases and J by 4 bases; unmatched bases: 7. Germline loops: CDR1 DFQATT, CDR2 SNEGSKA (reference sequence). The CDR3 sequence is 15 residues long. Here the CDR3 reads CSARSPTSGMYEQYF. The CDR3 coding sequence is TGCAGTGCTAGAAGCCCGACTAGCGGGATGTACGAGCAGTACTTC.

Comment on this clonotype: This clone may be a read error of a much larger clone one base away. The CDR3 carries no conserved terminal phenylalanine or tryptophan, so it likely arises from a read error. J is TRBJ2-7 and V is TRBV3-1; 8 bases map to TRBD2. CDR1 is LGHDT, CDR2 YNNKEL, per germline (reference sequence). Trimming removed 1 base from V and 2 bases from J; junction bases left unmatched: 4. The length of the CDR3 is 15 residues. CDR3 nucleotides: TGTGCCAGCAGCCAAGGTGATAGCGGGGCCTACGAGCAGTACCTC. Its protein product is CASSQGDSGAYEQYL.

This clonotype was detected many times. The chain employs TRBV19 and TRBJ2-7; D tentatively reads TRBD1 or TRBD2 (5 bases each). V dropped 3 bases and J dropped 4 bases, with 13 bases sitting between them. CDR1 is LNHDA and CDR2 is SQIVND in the germline V gene (reference sequence). The CDR3 runs 14 residues. The DNA of the CDR3 is TGTGCCAGTAGTATCGGGACGGGACCTTACGAGCAGTACTTC. This encodes CASSIGTGPYEQYF.

As for this clonotype: This could be a read error, since a much larger clone is one nucleotide away. The CDR3 does not close with the conserved phenylalanine or tryptophan, likely indicating a read error. V gene TRBV27 combines with J gene TRBJ2-7; unclear D gene. Germline values: CDR1 MNHEY, CDR2 SMNVEV (reference sequence). Trimming pared 5 bases from V and 4 bases from J, leaving 12 bases between. CDR3 length equals 13 residues. The DNA of the CDR3 is TGTGCCAGCAGTCTCAACCCGACTTACGAGCAGTACCTC. Amino acids: CASSLNPTYEQYL.

This clonotype was observed a few times. The chain recombines TRBV19 with TRBJ2-3, with 11 bases lining up with TRBD2. CDR3 length: 18 amino acids. CDR1 and CDR2 from the germline V gene are LNHDA and SQIVND (reference sequence). V was clipped by 5 bases and J by 2 bases; unmatched bases: 12. The chain's CDR3 is CASSPPKGTSGTTDTQYF. The CDR3 region has the DNA TGTGCCAGTAGTCCCCCCAAGGGGACTAGCGGAACCACAGATACGCAGTATTTT.

As to this clonotype: A read error may explain this, as a much larger clone is one base away. Given the absence of the conserved phenylalanine or tryptophan at the CDR3 end, a read error is likely. The V and J genes are TRBV12-3 or TRBV12-4 and TRBJ2-2; 9 bases line up with TRBD2. J lost 6 bases, V lost 7 bases, and 18 bases had no gene match. The CDR3 covers 18 residues. The CDR3 loop reads CASTMMPVLAGPPGELFS. The CDR3 region has the DNA TGTGCCAGCACCATGATGCCGGTACTAGCGGGCCCGCCCGGGGAGCTGTTTTCT.

This clonotype was seen at least ten times. The chain couples TRBV5-1 to TRBJ2-7; D possibly corresponds to TRBD2 (6 bases). Trimming pared 4 bases from V and 5 bases from J, leaving 13 bases between. CDR3 length: 13 residues. Germline assignment: CDR1 SGHRS and CDR2 YFSETQ. The CDR3 here is CASSRGTPNEQYF. DNA for the CDR3: TGCGCCAGCAGCCGGGGGACCCCCAACGAGCAGTACTTC.

This clonotype appeared many times. This chain joins TRBV5-6 and TRBJ2-7, with D possibly being TRBD2 (5 bases). Germline CDR1 SGHDT, CDR2 YYEEEE. The CDR3 contains 15 residues. The V and J ends lost 0 bases and 1 base respectively, with 11 bases between them. In DNA form, the CDR3 reads TGTGCCAGCAGCTTGGCGGGGAGCTCATCCTACGAGCAGTACTTC. Residues: CASSLAGSSSYEQYF. The full variable domain, rest sourced from reference TRBV5-6 and TRBJ2-7, is DAGVTQSPTHLIKTRGQQVTLRCSPKSGHDTVSWYQQALGQGPQFIFQYYEEEERQRGNFPDRFSGHQFPNYSSELNVNALLLGDSALYLCASSLAGSSSYEQYFGPGTRLTVT.

This chain joins TRBV4-3 and TRBJ1-2, with 7 bases matching TRBD1. The CDR3 spans 16 residues. The J segment lost 3 bases and the V segment lost 0 bases, leaving 7 bases of the junction unmatched. Germline V gene sequence: CDR1 LGHNA, CDR2 YSLEER. The CDR3 is CASSQEASGGDYGYTF. Here the CDR3 DNA reads TGCGCCAGCAGCCAAGAAGCTTCAGGGGGGGACTATGGCTACACCTTC.

This clonotype has ten or more counts. This sequence joins TRBV28 and TRBJ1-5; the D gene is possibly TRBD1 (5 bases). Trimming took off 1 base at V and 2 bases at J, with 15 bases between the two ends. The CDR3 is made up of 17 amino acids. From germline, CDR1 is MDHEN and CDR2 SYDVKM. This CDR3 is CASSLYGTPTGNQPQHF. The CDR3 nucleotides are TGTGCCAGCAGTTTATACGGGACCCCGACGGGCAATCAGCCCCAGCATTTT.

V gene TRBV9 combines with J gene TRBJ2-7, with D perhaps being TRBD1 or TRBD2 (5 bases each). Germline assignment: CDR1 SGDLS and CDR2 YYNGEE. The CDR3 consists of 14 residues. Between the trimmed V and J ends, which lost 0 bases and 2 bases, there was a span of 9 bases. In nucleotides, the CDR3 is TGTGCCAGCAGCGTAGATGGGACCCCCTACGAGCAGTACTTC. Translating gives CASSVDGTPYEQYF.

This clonotype was detected ten times or more. V and J are TRBV12-3 or TRBV12-4 and TRBJ1-6; D is ambiguous. The germline V and J ends were trimmed by 3 bases and 9 bases, with 6 bases remaining between them. The CDR3 runs 12 residues. CDR3 loop: CASSFPVSPLHF. In nucleotides, the CDR3 is TGTGCCAGCAGTTTTCCCGTTTCACCCCTCCACTTT.

Worth noting for this clonotype: Just one base apart from a much larger clone, this may be a read error. J is TRBJ2-7 and V is TRBV7-2; 7 bases align to TRBD2. This CDR3 is built from 15 residues. Germline V CDR1 and CDR2: SGHTA, FQGNSA. The CDR3: CASSLEVAGYYEQCF. CDR3 nucleotide sequence: TGTGCCAGCAGCTTAGAAGTAGCGGGTTACTACGAGCAGTGCTTC.

The chain uses TRBV7-2 and TRBJ2-3, with D uncertain. Germline-derived CDR1 and CDR2 are SGHTA and FQGNSA. CDR3 size: 15 residues. Deletions cut 2 bases from V and 2 bases from J, with 11 bases between. DNA for the CDR3: TGTGCCAGCAGCTTACCAACAGTTTACACAGATACGCAGTATTTT. It yields the protein CASSLPTVYTDTQYF.